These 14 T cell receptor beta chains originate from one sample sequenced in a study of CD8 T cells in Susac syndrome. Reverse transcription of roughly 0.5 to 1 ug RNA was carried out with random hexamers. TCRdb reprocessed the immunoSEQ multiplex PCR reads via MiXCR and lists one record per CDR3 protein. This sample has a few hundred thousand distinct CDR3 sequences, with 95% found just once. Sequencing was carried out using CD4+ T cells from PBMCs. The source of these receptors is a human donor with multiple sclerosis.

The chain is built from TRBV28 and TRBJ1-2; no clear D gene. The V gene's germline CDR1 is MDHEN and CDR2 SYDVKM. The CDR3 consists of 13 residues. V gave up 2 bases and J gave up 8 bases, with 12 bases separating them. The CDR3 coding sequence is TGTGCCAGCAGTTTAGCCAGAGGCGACGGCTACACCTTC. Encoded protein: CASSLARGDGYTF.

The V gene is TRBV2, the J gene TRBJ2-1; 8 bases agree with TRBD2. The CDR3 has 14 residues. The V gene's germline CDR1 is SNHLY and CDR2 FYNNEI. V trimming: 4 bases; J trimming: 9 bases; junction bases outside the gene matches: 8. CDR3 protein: CASSASGFFSEQFF. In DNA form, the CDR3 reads TGTGCCAGCAGTGCTAGCGGGTTTTTTAGTGAGCAGTTCTTC.

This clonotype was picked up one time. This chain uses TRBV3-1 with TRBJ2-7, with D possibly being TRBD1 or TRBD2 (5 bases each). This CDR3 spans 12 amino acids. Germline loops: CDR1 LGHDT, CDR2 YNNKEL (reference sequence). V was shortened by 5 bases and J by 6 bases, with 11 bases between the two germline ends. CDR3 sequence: CASSYGGGEQYF. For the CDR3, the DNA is TGTGCCAGCAGCTACGGTGGGGGCGAGCAGTACTTC.

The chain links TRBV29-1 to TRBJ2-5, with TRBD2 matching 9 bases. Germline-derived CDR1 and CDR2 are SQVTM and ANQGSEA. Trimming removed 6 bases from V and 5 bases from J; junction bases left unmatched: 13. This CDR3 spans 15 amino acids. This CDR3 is CSVEWVAGVGETQYF. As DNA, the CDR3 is TGCAGCGTAGAATGGGTAGCGGGGGTCGGGGAGACCCAGTACTTC.

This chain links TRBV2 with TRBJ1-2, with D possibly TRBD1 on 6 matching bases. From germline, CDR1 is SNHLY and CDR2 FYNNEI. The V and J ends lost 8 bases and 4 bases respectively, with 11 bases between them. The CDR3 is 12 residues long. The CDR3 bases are TGTGCCAGCGGGGGGGCGGGCTATGGCTACACCTTC. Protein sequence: CASGGAGYGYTF.

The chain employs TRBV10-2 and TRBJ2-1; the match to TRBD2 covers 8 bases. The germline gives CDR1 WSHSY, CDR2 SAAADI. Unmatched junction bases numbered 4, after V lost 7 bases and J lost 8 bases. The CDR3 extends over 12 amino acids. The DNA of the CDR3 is TGCGCCAGCACCGAGCGGGGGCATGAGCAGTTCTTC. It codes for CASTERGHEQFF.

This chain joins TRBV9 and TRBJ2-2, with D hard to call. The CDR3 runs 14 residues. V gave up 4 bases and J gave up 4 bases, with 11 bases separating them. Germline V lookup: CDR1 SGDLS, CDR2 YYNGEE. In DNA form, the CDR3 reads TGTGCCAGCAGCCCCCGGTCGGCCACCGGGGAGCTGTTTTTT. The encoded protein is CASSPRSATGELFF.

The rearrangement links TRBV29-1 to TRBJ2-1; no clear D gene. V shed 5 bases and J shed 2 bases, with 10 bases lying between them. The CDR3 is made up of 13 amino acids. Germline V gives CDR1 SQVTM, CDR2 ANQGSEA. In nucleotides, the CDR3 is TGCAGCGTTTCCAAGAAGCCCTACAATGAGCAGTTCTTC. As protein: CSVSKKPYNEQFF.

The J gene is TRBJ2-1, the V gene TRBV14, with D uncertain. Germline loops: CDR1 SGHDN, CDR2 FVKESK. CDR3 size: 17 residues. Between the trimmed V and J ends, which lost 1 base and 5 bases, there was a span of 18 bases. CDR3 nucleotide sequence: TGTGCCAGCAGCCAAGCTATAAATACGGTCGCAGACAATGAGCAGTTCTTC. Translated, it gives CASSQAINTVADNEQFF.

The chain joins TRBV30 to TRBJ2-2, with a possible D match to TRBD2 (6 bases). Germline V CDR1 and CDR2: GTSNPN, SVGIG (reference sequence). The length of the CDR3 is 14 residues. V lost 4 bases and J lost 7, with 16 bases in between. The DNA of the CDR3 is TGTGCCTGGATATCGCGCCCGGGACTCGGGGAGCTGTTTTTT. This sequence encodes CAWISRPGLGELFF.

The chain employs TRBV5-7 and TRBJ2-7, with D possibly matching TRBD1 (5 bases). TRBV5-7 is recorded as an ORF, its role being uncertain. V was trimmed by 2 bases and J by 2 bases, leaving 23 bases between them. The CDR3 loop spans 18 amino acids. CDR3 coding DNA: TGTGCCAGCAGCTTTTACGTCCTATCAGGGTCGGTAGCCTACGAGCAGTACTTC. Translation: CASSFYVLSGSVAYEQYF.

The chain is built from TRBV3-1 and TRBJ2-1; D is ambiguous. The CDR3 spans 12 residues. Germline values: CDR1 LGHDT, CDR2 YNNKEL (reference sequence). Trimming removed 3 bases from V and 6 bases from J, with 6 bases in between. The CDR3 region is CASSHGPNEQFF. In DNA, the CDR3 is TGTGCCAGCAGCCATGGTCCCAATGAGCAGTTCTTC.

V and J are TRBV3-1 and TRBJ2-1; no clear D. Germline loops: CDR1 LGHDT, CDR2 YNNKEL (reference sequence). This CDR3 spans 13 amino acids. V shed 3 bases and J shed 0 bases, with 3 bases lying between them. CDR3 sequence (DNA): TGTGCCAGCAGCCACTCCTCCTACAATGAGCAGTTCTTC. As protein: CASSHSSYNEQFF.

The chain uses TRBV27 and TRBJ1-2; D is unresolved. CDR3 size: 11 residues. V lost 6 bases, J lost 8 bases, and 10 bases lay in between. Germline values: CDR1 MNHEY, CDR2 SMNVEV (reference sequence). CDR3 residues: CASRGIWGYTF. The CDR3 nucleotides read TGTGCCAGCAGGGGGATCTGGGGCTACACCTTC.